This T cell receptor beta chain was obtained from a study of cytomegalovirus exposure and HLA in healthy donors. General study points: Later work found most CMV-associated TCR beta chains apparently HLA-restricted. The listing of about 150 TCR beta chains classed them as cytomegalovirus-associated. TCR beta V segments were, for the most part, productive about 87% or about 30% of the time in an earlier analysis.

The PCR made use of 60 Vbeta and 13 Jbeta primers. TCRdb's copy holds only in-frame clones and misses some; the assay was immunoSEQ multiplex PCR. The sample holds under 140,000 clones, roughly 78% seen once. With 5 bases clipped from V and 0 bases from J, the junction kept 13 bases outside the gene matches. The germline gives CDR1 SNHLY, CDR2 FYNNEI. The CDR3 extends over 19 amino acids. Details on this clone: The antigen remains unidentified.

The rearrangement links TRBV2 to TRBJ1-5, with 10 nucleotides matching TRBD1. Sequences were obtained from PBMCs. The clonotype comes from a woman aged 25 to 45 in good health and CMV-seronegative. CDR3 amino acids: CASSYPTGGESFSNQPQHF. CDR3 in DNA: TGTGCCAGCAGTTACCCGACAGGGGGCGAATCTTTTAGCAATCAGCCCCAGCATTTT.